This T cell receptor (beta chain) was profiled in a study of blood T cells in healthy people across ages. The germline V gene encodes CDR1 MNHEY and CDR2 SVGAGI. The CDR3 extends over 14 amino acids. V lost 5 bases and J lost 5, with 16 bases in between. Turning to this clonotype: Its cognate antigen is unknown.

A sample-barcoded 5' primer and a J-beta primer mix were used in a second PCR of about 6 to 12 cycles. TCRdb reanalysed the 5' RACE reads using MiXCR and keeps one entry per CDR3 protein. Here the sample spans nearly 1 million distinct CDR3 sequences, about 53% being singletons. Notes on the study in general: Per-million-T-cell TCR beta diversity fell roughly linearly with age.

The chain couples TRBV6-5 to TRBJ2-7; D is possibly TRBD1 (5 bases). Sequenced sample: blood. The receptor was isolated from a woman between 55 and 75 years old in good health. CDR3 amino acids: CASSRFREVNEQYF. The CDR3 bases are TGTGCCAGCAGTCGATTCAGGGAAGTCAACGAGCAGTACTTC.